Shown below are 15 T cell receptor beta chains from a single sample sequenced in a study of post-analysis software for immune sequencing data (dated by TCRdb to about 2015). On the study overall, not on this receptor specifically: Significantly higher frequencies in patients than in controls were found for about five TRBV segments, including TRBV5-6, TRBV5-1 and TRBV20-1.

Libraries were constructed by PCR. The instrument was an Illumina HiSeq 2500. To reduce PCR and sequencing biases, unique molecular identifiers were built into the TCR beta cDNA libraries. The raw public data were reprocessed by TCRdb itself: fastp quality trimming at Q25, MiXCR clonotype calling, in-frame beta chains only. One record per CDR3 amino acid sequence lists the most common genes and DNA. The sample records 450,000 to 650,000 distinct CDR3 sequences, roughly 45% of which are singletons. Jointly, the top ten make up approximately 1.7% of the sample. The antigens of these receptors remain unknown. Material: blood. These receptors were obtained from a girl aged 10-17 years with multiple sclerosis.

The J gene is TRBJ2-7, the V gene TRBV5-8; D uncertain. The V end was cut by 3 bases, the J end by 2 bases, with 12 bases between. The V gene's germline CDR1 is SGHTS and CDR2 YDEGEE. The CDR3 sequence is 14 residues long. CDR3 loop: CASSYHQLTYEQYF. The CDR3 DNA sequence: TGTGCCAGCAGCTACCACCAGTTAACCTACGAGCAGTACTTC.

CDR3 sequence (DNA): TGTGCCAGCAGCTTAACGGGAGAGCACGAGCAGTACTTC. It specifies CASSLTGEHEQYF. This sequence joins TRBV7-9 and TRBJ2-4, with D possibly matching TRBD2 (6 bases). The J call may be incorrect, as the DNA end agrees better with TRBJ2-7. Germline CDR1 reads SEHNR; CDR2 reads FQNEAQ (reference sequence). This CDR3 region has 13 residues.

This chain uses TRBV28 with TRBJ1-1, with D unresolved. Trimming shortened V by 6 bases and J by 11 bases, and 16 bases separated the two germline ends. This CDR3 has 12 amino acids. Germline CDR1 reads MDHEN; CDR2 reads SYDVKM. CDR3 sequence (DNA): TGTGCCAGCAGCCTTTCCCACAGAGACGCTTTCTTT. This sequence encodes CASSLSHRDAFF. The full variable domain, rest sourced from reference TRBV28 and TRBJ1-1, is DVKVTQSSRYLVKRTGEKVFLECVQDMDHENMFWYRQDPGLGLRLIYFSYDVKMKEKGDIPEGYSVSREKKERFSLILESASTNQTSMYLCASSLSHRDAFFGQGTRLTVV.

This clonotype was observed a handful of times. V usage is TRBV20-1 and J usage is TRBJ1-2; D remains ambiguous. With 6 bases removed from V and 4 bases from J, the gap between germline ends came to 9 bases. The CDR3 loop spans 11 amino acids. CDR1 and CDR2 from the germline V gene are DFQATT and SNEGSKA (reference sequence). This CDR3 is CSALPFYGYTF. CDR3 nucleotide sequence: TGCAGTGCCCTCCCCTTCTATGGCTACACCTTC.

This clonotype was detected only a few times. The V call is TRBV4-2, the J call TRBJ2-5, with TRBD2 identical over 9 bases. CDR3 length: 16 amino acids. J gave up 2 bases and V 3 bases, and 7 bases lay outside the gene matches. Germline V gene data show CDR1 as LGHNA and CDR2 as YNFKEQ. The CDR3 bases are TGTGCCAGCAGCCATGAGACTAGCGGCGTTCAAGAGACCCAGTACTTC. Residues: CASSHETSGVQETQYF.

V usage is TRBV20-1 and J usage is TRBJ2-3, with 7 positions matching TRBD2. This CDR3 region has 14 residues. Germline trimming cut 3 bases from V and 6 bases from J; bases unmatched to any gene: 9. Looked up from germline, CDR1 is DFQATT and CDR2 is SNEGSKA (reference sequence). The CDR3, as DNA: TGCAGTGCTAGTCCGGGGGGTGCCGCGGATACGCAGTATTTT. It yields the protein CSASPGGAADTQYF.

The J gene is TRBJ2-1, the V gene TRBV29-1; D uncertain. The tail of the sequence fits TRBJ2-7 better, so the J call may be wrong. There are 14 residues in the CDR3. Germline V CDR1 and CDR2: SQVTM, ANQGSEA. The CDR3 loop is CSVEGWSSYNEQYF. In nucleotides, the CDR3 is TGCAGCGTTGAAGGCTGGAGCTCCTACAATGAGCAGTACTTC.

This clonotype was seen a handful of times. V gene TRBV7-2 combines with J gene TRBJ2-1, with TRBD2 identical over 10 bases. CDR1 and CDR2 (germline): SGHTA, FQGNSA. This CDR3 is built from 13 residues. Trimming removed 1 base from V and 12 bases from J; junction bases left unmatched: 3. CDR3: CASSLVLAGRQFF. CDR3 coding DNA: TGTGCCAGCAGCTTAGTACTAGCGGGGAGGCAGTTCTTC.

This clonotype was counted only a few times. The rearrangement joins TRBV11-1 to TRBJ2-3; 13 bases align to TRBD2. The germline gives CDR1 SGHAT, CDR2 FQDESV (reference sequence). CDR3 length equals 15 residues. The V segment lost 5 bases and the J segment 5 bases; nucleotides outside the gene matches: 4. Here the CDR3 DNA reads TGTGCCAGCAGCGACAGGACTAGCGGGGGAGATACGCAGTATTTT. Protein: CASSDRTSGGDTQYF.

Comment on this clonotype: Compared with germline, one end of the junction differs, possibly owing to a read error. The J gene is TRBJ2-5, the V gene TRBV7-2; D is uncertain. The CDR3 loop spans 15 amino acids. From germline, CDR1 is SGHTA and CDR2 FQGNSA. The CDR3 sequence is CAGSSDRTHTETQYF. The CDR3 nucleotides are TGTGCCGGCAGCTCGGACCGTACCCATACGGAGACCCAGTACTTC.

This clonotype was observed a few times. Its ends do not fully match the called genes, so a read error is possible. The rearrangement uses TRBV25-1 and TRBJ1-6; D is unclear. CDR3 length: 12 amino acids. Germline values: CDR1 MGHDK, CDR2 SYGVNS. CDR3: CASSEYNPPLHF. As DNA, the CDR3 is TGTGCCAGCAGTGAATATAATCCACCCCTCCACTTT.

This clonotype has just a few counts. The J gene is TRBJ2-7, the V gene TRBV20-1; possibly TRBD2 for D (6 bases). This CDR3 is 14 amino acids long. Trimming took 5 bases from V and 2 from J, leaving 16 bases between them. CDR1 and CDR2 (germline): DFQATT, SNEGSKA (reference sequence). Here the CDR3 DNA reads TGCAGTGCTTCTGGGACTCAGGCGGCCTACGAGCAGTACTTC. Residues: CSASGTQAAYEQYF.

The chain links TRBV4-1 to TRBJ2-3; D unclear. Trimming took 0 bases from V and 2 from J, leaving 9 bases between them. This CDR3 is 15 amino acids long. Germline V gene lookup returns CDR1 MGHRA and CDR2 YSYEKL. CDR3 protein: CASSQDLGPTDTQYF. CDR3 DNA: TGCGCCAGCAGCCAAGATCTAGGACCCACAGATACGCAGTATTTT.

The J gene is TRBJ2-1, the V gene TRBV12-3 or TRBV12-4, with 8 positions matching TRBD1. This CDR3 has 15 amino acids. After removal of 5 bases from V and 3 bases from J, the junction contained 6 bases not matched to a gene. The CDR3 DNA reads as TGTGCCAGCAGTCCAGACAGGGGAGACTACAATGAGCAGTTCTTC. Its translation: CASSPDRGDYNEQFF.

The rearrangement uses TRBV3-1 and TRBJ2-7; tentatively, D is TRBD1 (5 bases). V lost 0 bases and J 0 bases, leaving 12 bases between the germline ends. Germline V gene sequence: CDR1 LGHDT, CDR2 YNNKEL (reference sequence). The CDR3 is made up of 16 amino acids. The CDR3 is CASSQDGHPASYEQYF. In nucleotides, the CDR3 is TGTGCCAGCAGCCAAGATGGACACCCGGCCTCCTACGAGCAGTACTTC.